The 30 T cell receptor beta chains in this list originate from one sample, sequenced in a study of T-cell memory formation after mild COVID-19. MiXCR was run by TCRdb on the 5' RACE reads, yielding one entry per CDR3 protein. The profile covers roughly 580,000 distinct CDR3 sequences, with around 17% appearing a single time and around 13% taken by the ten largest. The sequenced material came from PBMCs or a T cell subset sorted from them (not recorded which). These receptor sequences come from an adult woman who had mild COVID-19 (a few samples of this study predate the infection). Cell type and time point are not known.

The chain couples TRBV21-1 to TRBJ2-7; the table's D call TRBD2 went unverified against the DNA. TRBV21-1 is listed as a pseudogene. The CDR3 consists of 15 residues. The CDR3 bases are TGTGCCAGCAGCCCGATCCCTGGCCCTCCCACCCAGCAGTACTTC. Translating it yields CASSPIPGPPTQQYF.

There are a few counts of this clonotype. The rearrangement uses TRBV25-1 and TRBJ2-1, with TRBD2 matching over 9 bases. V gave up 4 bases and J gave up 1 base; unmatched junction bases: 17. Germline V gives CDR1 MGHDK, CDR2 SYGVNS. The length of the CDR3 is 20 residues. The CDR3 nucleotides read TGTGCCAGCAGTGGTAGCTCCAGGCTAGCGGGAATCTGGTCCTACAATGAGCAGTTCTTC. Encoded protein: CASSGSSRLAGIWSYNEQFF.

At least ten counts were recorded for this clonotype. The chain employs TRBV12-3 or TRBV12-4 and TRBJ2-1; either TRBD1 or TRBD2 may fit D (6 bases each). This CDR3 spans 11 amino acids. Trimming removed 5 bases from V and 15 bases from J, with 14 bases in between. CDR3 sequence reads: CASSQGGQAFF. Written as DNA, the CDR3 is TGTGCCAGCAGTCAAGGGGGGCAGGCGTTCTTC.

This chain connects TRBV29-1 to TRBJ2-7; TRBD2 aligns across 16 bases. The CDR3 is 17 amino acids. The V gene's germline CDR1 is SQVTM and CDR2 ANQGSEA. V was pared by 4 bases and J by 0 bases, with 6 bases of the junction left unmatched. The CDR3: CSVGLGTSGRASYEQYF. CDR3 nucleotides: TGCAGCGTTGGATTAGGGACTAGCGGGAGGGCCTCCTACGAGCAGTACTTC.

In this sample, this clonotype turned up a few times. The chain joins TRBV5-6 to TRBJ2-3; D not resolved. CDR1 and CDR2 from the germline V gene are SGHDT and YYEEEE. This CDR3 is built from 14 residues. V was shortened by 0 bases and J by 3 bases, with 8 bases between the two germline ends. The CDR3 sequence is CASSLVLTTDTQYF. DNA for the CDR3: TGTGCCAGCAGCTTGGTACTAACTACAGATACGCAGTATTTT.

V gene TRBV6-2 or TRBV6-3 combines with J gene TRBJ2-1; 8 bases map to TRBD2. Trimming removed 7 bases from V and 4 bases from J; junction bases left unmatched: 9. The CDR3 has 15 amino acids. The germline gives CDR1 MNHEY, CDR2 SVGEGT. The CDR3 sequence: CASKRAGVTYNEQFF. The CDR3 nucleotides read TGTGCCAGCAAACGAGCGGGAGTGACGTACAATGAGCAGTTCTTC.

In its sample, this clonotype was seen a few times. The rearrangement joins TRBV7-3 to TRBJ2-1; 9 bases are shared with TRBD1. The CDR3 covers 14 residues. Per the germline V gene, CDR1 is SGHTA and CDR2 is FQGTGA. Germline trimming cut 4 bases from V and 9 bases from J; bases unmatched to any gene: 7. The CDR3 sequence: CASSSGTGFGEQFF. In DNA form, the CDR3 reads TGTGCCAGCAGCTCTGGGACAGGGTTCGGTGAGCAGTTCTTC.

This clonotype has a handful of counts. The chain uses TRBV5-1 and TRBJ1-1, with unresolved D. Trimming stripped 0 bases from V and 5 bases from J, with 11 bases between. The V gene's germline CDR1 is SGHRS and CDR2 YFSETQ. CDR3 length: 14 amino acids. The CDR3 spells CASSLDRIGTEAFF. CDR3 DNA sequence: TGCGCCAGCAGCTTGGACCGGATTGGGACTGAAGCTTTCTTT.

The chain is built from TRBV5-1 and TRBJ2-7; TRBD2 aligns across 14 bases. The CDR3 runs to 16 residues. The ends lost 4 bases at V and 3 bases at J; junction bases unmatched: 6. In germline, CDR1 is SGHRS, CDR2 YFSETQ. Here the CDR3 reads CASSTGLAGDRYEQYF. CDR3 sequence (DNA): TGCGCCAGCAGCACGGGACTAGCGGGGGATCGCTACGAGCAGTACTTC.

V gene TRBV12-3 or TRBV12-4 combines with J gene TRBJ1-5; TRBD1 agrees at 12 bases. This CDR3 has 15 residues. Trimming removed 4 bases from V and 8 bases from J; junction bases left unmatched: 6. The CDR3 is CASSSRDRGLEPQHF. The CDR3 nucleotides read TGTGCCAGCAGTTCCCGGGACAGGGGGCTTGAGCCCCAGCATTTT.

The CDR3 DNA follows: TGTGCCTGGAGGGGGGGGACAGCGAACACCGGGGAGCTGTTTTTT. Translated, it gives CAWRGGTANTGELFF. This rearrangement joins TRBV30 to TRBJ2-2, with D possibly being TRBD1 or TRBD2 (7 bases each). The CDR3 contains 15 residues. V was pared by 3 bases and J by 0 bases, with 11 bases between. The germline CDR1 and CDR2 sequences are GTSNPN and SVGIG (reference sequence).

A few counts support this clonotype. The chain has TRBV27 and TRBJ2-7, with D tentatively TRBD2 (7 bases). This CDR3 has 14 amino acids. V lost 2 bases and J 2 bases, leaving 10 bases between the germline ends. Germline V gives CDR1 MNHEY, CDR2 SMNVEV (reference sequence). The CDR3 DNA sequence: TGTGCCAGCAGTTTAGGGGGGGCCGCCTACGAGCAGTACTTC. It codes for CASSLGGAAYEQYF.

This clonotype was picked up many times. The chain couples TRBV5-1 to TRBJ1-2, with a weak D call TRBD1 (5 bases). CDR3 length: 16 amino acids. Germline lookup yields CDR1 SGHRS and CDR2 YFSETQ. V lost 0 bases, J lost 2 bases, and 14 bases lay in between. CDR3 region: CASSLASGADNYGYTF. The CDR3 DNA reads as TGCGCCAGCAGCTTGGCCAGTGGGGCAGACAACTATGGCTACACCTTC.

The chain combines TRBV12-3 or TRBV12-4 with TRBJ1-5; 7 bases are a match to TRBD1. The V gene end was trimmed by 3 bases and the J gene end by 4 bases; junction bases not matched to a gene: 9. The CDR3 covers 16 residues. The CDR3 loop reads CASSFRGGFPNQPQHF. DNA for the CDR3: TGTGCCAGCAGTTTCAGGGGGGGCTTCCCTAATCAGCCCCAGCATTTT.

The rearrangement links TRBV6-2 or TRBV6-3 to TRBJ2-7; weak D call: TRBD1 (5 bases). CDR1 is MNHEY, CDR2 SVGEGT, per germline. Trimming took 0 bases from V and 0 from J, leaving 18 bases between them. The CDR3 has 18 amino acids. Here the CDR3 reads CASSYSTPGQLGSYEQYF. In DNA, the CDR3 is TGTGCCAGCAGTTACTCGACCCCTGGACAACTGGGCTCCTACGAGCAGTACTTC.

The chain has TRBV29-1 and TRBJ2-7, with 9 bases that match TRBD1. V shed 7 bases and J 1 base; nucleotides not matched to a gene: 5. Per germline, CDR1 SQVTM and CDR2 ANQGSEA. This CDR3 is built from 13 residues. This CDR3 is CSAFGTGSYEQYF. CDR3 nucleotide sequence: TGCAGCGCTTTCGGGACAGGGTCCTACGAGCAGTACTTC.

The chain recombines TRBV4-1 with TRBJ1-2, with D possibly TRBD1 on 5 matching bases. Germline V gene lookup returns CDR1 MGHRA and CDR2 YSYEKL. V lost 3 bases, J lost 8 bases, and 22 bases lay in between. The CDR3 contains 16 residues. CDR3 in DNA: TGCGCCAGCAGCCACCCGGGGGAGGTATTTGTTAGCGGCTACACCTTC. Its protein is CASSHPGEVFVSGYTF.

In its sample, this clonotype was seen once. J is TRBJ1-3 and V is TRBV20-1; D possibly corresponds to TRBD1 (5 bases). The CDR3 contains 13 residues. Germline V gene sequence: CDR1 DFQATT, CDR2 SNEGSKA (reference sequence). V lost 3 bases and J lost 0, with 6 bases in between. The CDR3 loop is CSASTGSGNTIYF. CDR3 nucleotides: TGCAGTGCTAGCACAGGCTCTGGAAACACCATATATTTT.

This clonotype was counted only a few times. This rearrangement joins TRBV20-1 to TRBJ2-5; TRBD2 aligns across 8 bases. Germline loops: CDR1 DFQATT, CDR2 SNEGSKA (reference sequence). The V and J ends lost 6 bases and 1 base, in that order; junction bases with no gene match: 7. This CDR3 comprises 14 residues. DNA of the CDR3: TGCAGTGCCAGGGCGGGGGGACGCCAAGAGACCCAGTACTTC. It encodes CSARAGGRQETQYF.

This chain links TRBV30 with TRBJ1-5, with no clear D. The V gene's germline CDR1 is GTSNPN and CDR2 SVGIG (reference sequence). V was pared by 0 bases and J by 0 bases, with 9 bases between. The CDR3 has 15 amino acids. CDR3 in amino acids: CAWSVGDYSNQPQHF. The CDR3 DNA reads TGTGCCTGGAGTGTCGGAGATTATAGCAATCAGCCCCAGCATTTT. Based on the CDR3 plus reference TRBV30 and TRBJ1-5, the full variable domain is SQTIHQWPATLVQPVGSPLSLECTVEGTSNPNLYWYRQAAGRGLQLLFYSVGIGQISSEVPQNLSASRPQDRQFILSSKKLLLSDSGFYLCAWSVGDYSNQPQHFGDGTRLSIL.

The chain links TRBV6-1 to TRBJ2-5; 7 bases agree with TRBD2. Germline V lookup: CDR1 MNHNS, CDR2 SASEGT. The CDR3 is 13 residues long. After removal of 8 bases from V and 5 bases from J, the junction contained 8 bases not matched to a gene. The CDR3 here is CASEEWGGETQYF. CDR3 coding DNA: TGTGCCAGCGAGGAGTGGGGAGGGGAGACCCAGTACTTC.

V gene TRBV27 combines with J gene TRBJ1-1; perhaps TRBD1 as D (5 bases). Germline V gives CDR1 MNHEY, CDR2 SMNVEV (reference sequence). The V gene lost 5 bases and the J gene lost 1 base, with 11 bases spanning the gap. The length of the CDR3 is 14 residues. The CDR3 sequence: CASSKGGTNTEAFF. The CDR3 coding sequence is TGTGCCAGCAGTAAAGGAGGGACGAACACTGAAGCTTTCTTT.

The sample holds one count of this clonotype. The chain links TRBV20-1 to TRBJ2-7; D is perhaps TRBD2 (5 bases). Trimming pared 6 bases from V and 1 base from J, leaving 13 bases between. CDR3 length: 13 residues. Germline CDR1 reads DFQATT; CDR2 reads SNEGSKA (reference sequence). CDR3 in amino acids: CSAPVRASYEQYF. CDR3 sequence (DNA): TGCAGTGCCCCCGTGCGGGCTTCCTACGAGCAGTACTTC.

This chain uses TRBV27 with TRBJ2-2, with D unclear. The CDR3 is 15 amino acids. The germline V gene has CDR1 MNHEY and CDR2 SMNVEV (reference sequence). V was cut by 5 bases and J by 5 bases, with 15 bases left in between. In DNA form, the CDR3 reads TGTGCCAGCAGTGAACGGGCCAGGTATACCGGGGAGCTGTTTTTT. This sequence encodes CASSERARYTGELFF.

This clonotype has only a few counts. The chain joins TRBV29-1 to TRBJ1-1, with D tentatively TRBD1 (6 bases). The CDR3 extends over 12 amino acids. Between the trimmed V and J ends, which lost 6 bases and 6 bases, there was a span of 14 bases. Germline V CDR1 and CDR2: SQVTM, ANQGSEA. CDR3 loop: CSVQGIFPEAFF. DNA of the CDR3: TGCAGCGTACAGGGTATTTTCCCTGAAGCTTTCTTT.

The rearrangement links TRBV20-1 to TRBJ2-7; TRBD2 aligns across 10 bases. CDR3 size: 17 residues. J lost 3 bases, V lost 6 bases, and 17 bases had no gene match. CDR1 is DFQATT and CDR2 is SNEGSKA in the germline V gene (reference sequence). This chain's CDR3 is CSAGGILAGGPLYEQYF. The CDR3 region has the DNA TGCAGTGCCGGGGGGATCTTAGCGGGGGGCCCCCTCTACGAGCAGTACTTC.

For this clonotype: Mismatch with germline at one junction end may stem from a read error. The rearrangement joins TRBV7-7 to TRBJ2-1; D gene ambiguous. The CDR3 length is 16 residues. Germline V CDR1 and CDR2: SSHAT, FNYEAQ (reference sequence). The DNA for the CDR3 is TGTGCTAGCAGCACCCACCTGTTGAGCTCCTACAATGAGCAGTTCTTC. As protein: CASSTHLLSSYNEQFF.

The gene calls are TRBV24-1 and TRBJ1-2, with 8 bases lining up with TRBD1. Germline V gene lookup returns CDR1 KGHDR and CDR2 SFDVKD. The CDR3 is made up of 17 amino acids. Losses at the gene ends were 2 bases for V and 5 bases for J; bases not matched to a gene: 12. Here the CDR3 reads CATSDSTLDRGGYGYTF. For the CDR3, the DNA is TGTGCCACCAGTGATTCGACCCTTGACAGGGGTGGTTATGGCTACACCTTC.

This clonotype was observed a few times. The chain uses TRBV4-3 and TRBJ2-6; 8 nucleotides line up with TRBD1. Germline V lookup: CDR1 LGHNA, CDR2 YSLEER. The CDR3 contains 18 residues. Trimming cost V 0 bases and J 0 bases; bases outside gene matches: 4. CDR3 sequence: CASSQDSGGLSGANVLTF. The CDR3 nucleotides read TGCGCCAGCAGCCAAGATTCAGGGGGCCTCTCTGGGGCCAACGTCCTGACTTTC.

Only a few counts were recorded for this clonotype. The V call is TRBV29-1, the J call TRBJ2-1; 10 bases line up with TRBD2. From germline, CDR1 is SQVTM and CDR2 ANQGSEA. V lost 7 bases, J lost 4 bases, and 7 bases stayed unmatched. This CDR3 has 14 amino acids. The CDR3 nucleotides are TGCAGCGGCATTCTAGCGGGGGTGTACAATGAGCAGTTCTTC. Protein: CSGILAGVYNEQFF.